This passage covers 20 T cell receptor beta chains from one sample sequenced in a study of shared clonotypes between healthy human individuals (dated by TCRdb to the early 2020s). The library was generated by the immunoSEQ multiplex PCR assay. Not all clones reach the TCRdb copy of this immuneACCESS table, which keeps in-frame sequences only. Checked studies attribute under half of the gap to unresolved V genes and leave the rest unexplained. In this sample the table shows more than 500,000 clones, around 95% of which occur a single time. The ten largest clones capture 0.095% to 0.14% of the sample. CD8 naive samples were obtained by positive selection for CCR7 among CD45RO-negative cells, yielding a CD45RA+CCR7+ population from which TemRA cells were excluded. The sample consisted of naive CD8+ T cells sorted from blood. The label giving this sample's cell subset or site can be read as: CD45RA+CCR7+. The receptor source for this set is a woman aged 30 to 39 in good health.

The chain employs TRBV7-6 and TRBJ2-1; a possible D gene is TRBD2 (5 bases). V was clipped by 6 bases and J by 8 bases, with 20 bases between them. The CDR3 totals 15 residues. The germline V gene has CDR1 SGHVS and CDR2 FNYEAQ. CDR3 region: CASSLTRLPLDEQFF. CDR3 nucleotide sequence: TGTGCCAGCAGTCTTACTAGACTGCCTCTCGATGAGCAGTTCTTC.

The V and J genes are TRBV10-3 and TRBJ2-7; a possible D gene is TRBD2 (6 bases). There are 15 residues in the CDR3. Trimming left V 0 bases short and J 4 bases short, with 13 bases between. CDR1 and CDR2 (germline): ENHRY, SYGVKD. In DNA, the CDR3 is TGTGCCATCAGTGAGTCGTGGAGGGGAAGATACGAGCAGTACTTC. Amino acids: CAISESWRGRYEQYF.

To note about this clone: At the DNA level, this CDR3 is encoded by other sequences in the same sample as well. The chain couples TRBV10-1 to TRBJ2-7; D call uncertain. From germline, CDR1 is WNHNN and CDR2 SYGVQD (reference sequence). The V gene lost 3 bases and the J gene lost 2 bases, with 5 bases spanning the gap. The CDR3 consists of 12 residues. Written as DNA, the CDR3 is TGCGCCAGCAGTGAATCCACCTACGAGCAGTACTTC. Translation: CASSESTYEQYF.

The V and J genes are TRBV7-9 and TRBJ2-7; TRBD1 matches 9 bases. This CDR3 is built from 16 residues. V dropped 4 bases and J dropped 4; count of bases not matched to a gene: 11. The germline V gene encodes CDR1 SEHNR and CDR2 FQNEAQ (reference sequence). CDR3 nucleotide sequence: TGTGCCAGCAGCTCTCAAAACCGGGACAGGGCATACGAGCAGTACTTC. Amino acid sequence: CASSSQNRDRAYEQYF.

A remark on this clone: This same CDR3 is encoded by further DNA sequences in the sample. The chain's CDR3 is CASSGTSGYNEQFF. The CDR3 DNA is TGTGCCAGCAGTGGGACTAGCGGGTACAATGAGCAGTTCTTC. The V call is TRBV2, the J call TRBJ2-1; TRBD2 matches 11 bases. Germline CDR1 is SNHLY and CDR2 is FYNNEI. V lost 4 bases, J lost 4 bases, and 0 bases stayed unmatched. The CDR3 extends over 14 amino acids.

Notes on this clone: Other DNA sequences of this sample code for an identical CDR3. The chain is built from TRBV27 and TRBJ2-7; 12 bases line up with TRBD2. V gave up 3 bases and J gave up 2 bases; unmatched junction bases: 2. Germline assignment: CDR1 MNHEY and CDR2 SMNVEV (reference sequence). The length of the CDR3 is 15 residues. CDR3 DNA sequence: TGTGCCAGCAGTTTGACTAGCGGGAGCACCTACGAGCAGTACTTC. It yields the protein CASSLTSGSTYEQYF.

The rearrangement uses TRBV11-2 and TRBJ2-7; 7 bases map to TRBD1. CDR1 is SGHAT and CDR2 is FQNNGV in the germline V gene. V lost 4 bases to trimming and J lost 3 bases; unmatched junction nucleotides: 6. The CDR3 runs to 14 residues. The CDR3 nucleotides read TGTGCCAGCAGCTGGGACAGCCCTCGCTACGAGCAGTACTTC. Translated, it gives CASSWDSPRYEQYF.

CDR3 bases: TGTGCCAGCAGCCAGGCAAGCCGGCTACAGAACACCGGGGAGCTGTTTTTT. Translating gives CASSQASRLQNTGELFF. The chain couples TRBV5-6 to TRBJ2-2; D ambiguous. Trimming pared 4 bases from V and 1 base from J, leaving 17 bases between. The CDR3 totals 17 residues. Germline V CDR1 and CDR2: SGHDT, YYEEEE.

As for this clone: The sample has other DNA sequences that encode this CDR3 too. This sequence joins TRBV9 and TRBJ2-5; D is perhaps TRBD2 (6 bases). Germline CDR1 reads SGDLS; CDR2 reads YYNGEE. This CDR3 region has 15 residues. With 0 bases removed from V and 2 bases from J, the gap between germline ends came to 11 bases. For the CDR3, the DNA is TGTGCCAGCAGCGTAGTAGGTAGCGGTCAAGAGACCCAGTACTTC. It translates to CASSVVGSGQETQYF.

This clone came up once. The rearrangement joins TRBV6-5 to TRBJ2-1; 8 bases match TRBD2. V was pared by 5 bases and J by 2 bases, with 5 bases of the junction left unmatched. CDR1 is MNHEY and CDR2 is SVGAGI in the germline V gene. This CDR3 spans 15 amino acids. The CDR3 nucleotides are TGTGCCAGCAGTAAGAGCGGGGGAACCTACAATGAGCAGTTCTTC. This codes for CASSKSGGTYNEQFF.

The rearrangement links TRBV27 to TRBJ1-2; 9 bases line up with TRBD1. The V gene end was trimmed by 6 bases and the J gene end by 7 bases; junction bases not matched to a gene: 6. The germline gives CDR1 MNHEY, CDR2 SMNVEV (reference sequence). The CDR3 is 13 amino acids. CDR3 in amino acids: CASSLQGAVGYTF. DNA of the CDR3: TGTGCCAGCAGCTTACAGGGGGCGGTTGGCTACACCTTC.

The genes are TRBV7-9 and TRBJ1-1, with D maybe TRBD1 (5 bases). V lost 5 bases, J lost 6 bases, and 13 bases lay in between. Germline CDR1 is SEHNR and CDR2 is FQNEAQ (reference sequence). CDR3 size: 13 residues. For the CDR3, the DNA is TGTGCCAGCAGCCGTGACGGGGCCTCTGAAGCTTTCTTT. Its protein is CASSRDGASEAFF.

The gene calls are TRBV2 and TRBJ2-7, with D perhaps given as TRBD1 or TRBD2 (6 bases each). Looked up from germline, CDR1 is SNHLY and CDR2 is FYNNEI. Trimming took off 2 bases at V and 1 base at J, with 21 bases between the two ends. The CDR3 runs 18 residues. The CDR3 sequence: CASSEIFIGGAGSYEQYF. The CDR3, as DNA: TGTGCCAGCAGTGAAATTTTTATCGGGGGCGCGGGGTCCTACGAGCAGTACTTC.

The chain employs TRBV19 and TRBJ1-2, with a possible D match to TRBD1 (5 bases). Trimming took 1 base from V and 7 from J, leaving 10 bases between them. The length of the CDR3 is 13 residues. CDR1 is LNHDA and CDR2 is SQIVND in the germline V gene (reference sequence). This CDR3 is CASSIVGRGGYTF. CDR3 nucleotide sequence: TGTGCCAGTAGTATAGTAGGGAGGGGTGGCTACACCTTC.

The chain combines TRBV4-1 with TRBJ2-5; 12 positions match TRBD1. The assigned J gene may be wrong: the sequence end matches TRBJ2-7 better. The CDR3 spans 15 residues. Germline V gene sequence: CDR1 MGHRA, CDR2 YSYEKL. CDR3 nucleotides: TGCGCCAGCAGCGAGGGACAGGGGGCTATCTACGAGCAGTACTTC. It is translated as CASSEGQGAIYEQYF.

The chain recombines TRBV27 with TRBJ2-2, with a weak D call TRBD2 (5 bases). This CDR3 has 14 residues. Between the trimmed V and J ends, which lost 0 bases and 6 bases, there was a span of 8 bases. In germline, CDR1 is MNHEY, CDR2 SMNVEV (reference sequence). CDR3 loop: CASSLSHGAGELFF. The CDR3 nucleotides read TGTGCCAGCAGTTTATCCCACGGGGCCGGGGAGCTGTTTTTT.

This rearrangement joins TRBV29-1 to TRBJ2-7; D call uncertain. The CDR3 is 11 amino acids. Germline CDR1 and CDR2: SQVTM and ANQGSEA. V lost 8 bases, J lost 3 bases, and 11 bases lay in between. The CDR3 DNA sequence: TGCAGCACGTCGGACGGCTACGAGCAGTACTTC. Its translation: CSTSDGYEQYF.

This sequence joins TRBV7-9 and TRBJ2-3; 8 bases agree with TRBD2. The CDR3 is made up of 16 amino acids. CDR1 is SEHNR and CDR2 is FQNEAQ in the germline V gene (reference sequence). V lost 4 bases and J lost 0; bases outside the gene matches: 6. The CDR3 spells CASSSRPSGSTDTQYF. CDR3 nucleotide sequence: TGTGCCAGCAGCTCGAGACCTAGCGGGAGCACAGATACGCAGTATTTT.

This clone was detected only once. The genes are TRBV19 and TRBJ2-3, with D unresolved. The V and J ends lost 8 bases and 2 bases respectively, with 17 bases between them. CDR1 and CDR2 (germline): LNHDA, SQIVND (reference sequence). The CDR3 length is 15 residues. This CDR3 reads CASSLLFLYTDTQYF. The CDR3 DNA reads as TGTGCCAGTTCCTTACTCTTTCTTTACACAGATACGCAGTATTTT.

The rearrangement links TRBV7-9 to TRBJ2-1, with 10 positions matching TRBD1. The V gene end was trimmed by 4 bases and the J gene end by 6 bases; junction bases not matched to a gene: 3. CDR3 size: 14 residues. Germline V gives CDR1 SEHNR, CDR2 FQNEAQ (reference sequence). This CDR3 reads CASSSGTGANEQFF. CDR3 DNA sequence: TGTGCCAGCAGCTCCGGGACAGGGGCCAATGAGCAGTTCTTC.